The present T cell receptor (beta chain) was sequenced within a study of T cells in Graves' hyperthyroidism and ophthalmopathy. Stable disease denoted Graves' hyperthyroidism without ophthalmopathy progression within 18 months. In germline, CDR1 is MNHNY, CDR2 SVGAGI (reference sequence). The V gene lost 3 bases and the J gene lost 8 bases, with 13 bases spanning the gap. The CDR3 has 13 amino acids. TCR beta CDR3 regions were amplified from RNA. Carried out on the TCR CDR3, a first-round RT-PCR used the HTBI primer set. Each CDR3 protein is one row after TCRdb ran MiXCR on the multiplex PCR reads. Of nearly 750,000 distinct CDR3 sequences listed, approximately 40% are singletons.

The sequence was collected from a woman in her thirties or forties with Graves' hyperthyroidism. The V call is TRBV6-6, the J call TRBJ1-2; perhaps TRBD1 as D (5 bases). Sequenced sample: blood. The CDR3 sequence is CASSYERGHGYTF. The CDR3 DNA reads TGTGCCAGCAGTTATGAAAGGGGCCACGGCTACACCTTC.